A single sample gave rise to the 3 T cell receptor beta chains below, sequenced in a study of technical replicates of blood from several donors (dated 2017 in TCRdb). Library generation was performed with the immunoSEQ multiplex PCR assay. TCRdb carries this immuneACCESS record with in-frame sequences only. Its versions omit some clonotypes, under half of them owing to an unresolved V gene in the studies checked, with the rest unexplained. This sample is represented by approximately 79,000 clones; about nine tenths of them were singletons. Jointly, the top ten make up about 0.4% of the sample. Sequences were obtained from T cells isolated from PBMCs. Receptors were obtained from a human donor in good health.

This chain links TRBV18 with TRBJ2-2; TRBD2 agrees at 7 bases. The junction had 0 bases not matched to a gene; V was cut back by 6 bases and J by 5 bases. Germline V gene sequence: CDR1 KGHSH, CDR2 LQKENI. The CDR3 is 12 residues long. The CDR3 DNA follows: TGTGCCAGCTCCGGGGGGACCGGGGAGCTGTTTTTT. As protein: CASSGGTGELFF.

This chain connects TRBV4-3 to TRBJ2-7, with 11 bases identical to TRBD1. Germline CDR1 LGHNA, CDR2 YSLEER. Trimming at V came to 4 bases and at J to 5 bases, leaving 10 bases not matched to a gene. This CDR3 contains 16 residues. As DNA, the CDR3 is TGCGCCAGCAGCCGGGACAGGGGGATTGAGCGGAACGAGCAGTACTTC. Its protein product is CASSRDRGIERNEQYF.

The chain has TRBV19 and TRBJ1-5, with 7 bases identical to TRBD1. The CDR3 has 15 residues. Losses at the gene ends were 4 bases for V and 3 bases for J; bases not matched to a gene: 6. CDR1 and CDR2 from the germline V gene are LNHDA and SQIVND (reference sequence). DNA of the CDR3: TGTGCCAGTAGTAAACAGGGGAACCCCAATCAGCCCCAGCATTTT. It is translated as CASSKQGNPNQPQHF.